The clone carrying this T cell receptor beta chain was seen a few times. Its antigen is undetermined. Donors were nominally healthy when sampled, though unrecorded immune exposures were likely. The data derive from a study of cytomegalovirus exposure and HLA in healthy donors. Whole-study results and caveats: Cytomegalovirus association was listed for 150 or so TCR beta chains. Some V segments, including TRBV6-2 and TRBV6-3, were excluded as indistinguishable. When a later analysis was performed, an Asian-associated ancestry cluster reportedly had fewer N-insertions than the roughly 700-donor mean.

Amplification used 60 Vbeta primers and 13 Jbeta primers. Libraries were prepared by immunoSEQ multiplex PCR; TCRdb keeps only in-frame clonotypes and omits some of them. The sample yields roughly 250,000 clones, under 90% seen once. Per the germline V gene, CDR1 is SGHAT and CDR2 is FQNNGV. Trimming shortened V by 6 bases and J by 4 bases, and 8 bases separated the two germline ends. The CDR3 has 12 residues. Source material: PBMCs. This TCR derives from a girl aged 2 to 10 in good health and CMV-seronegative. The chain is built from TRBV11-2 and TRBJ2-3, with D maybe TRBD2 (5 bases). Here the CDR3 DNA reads TGTGCCAGCAGACGGGAATCAGATACGCAGTATTTT. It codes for CASRRESDTQYF.